Presented here are 2 T cell receptor beta chains from one specimen sequenced in a study of blood T cell repertoires in COVID-19. Profiling relied on immunoSEQ multiplex PCR, and the TCRdb table lists in-frame clones only, not all of them. The table records 99,000 or so clones, about 89% of them present only once. Sequencing was performed on peripheral blood. The receptor source for this set is a human donor in a cohort sampled during active COVID-19.

The chain recombines TRBV19 with TRBJ2-6; D is perhaps TRBD2 (5 bases). Trimming shortened V by 11 bases and J by 0 bases, and 14 bases separated the two germline ends. This CDR3 is 15 amino acids long. The V gene's germline CDR1 is LNHDA and CDR2 SQIVND (reference sequence). The CDR3 here is CASLDWSSGANVLTF. CDR3 nucleotide sequence: TGTGCCTCGTTGGACTGGAGCTCTGGGGCCAACGTCCTGACTTTC.

J is TRBJ1-3 and V is TRBV5-3; D call uncertain. TRBV5-3 is placed among ORFs of uncertain function. The CDR3 contains 17 residues. The ends were cut back, 0 bases at V and 0 bases at J, with 13 bases in the middle. The CDR3 nucleotides read TGTGCCAGAAGCTTGGCAGACGGTGCGGTCTCTGGAAACACCATATATTTT. Translated, it gives CARSLADGAVSGNTIYF.